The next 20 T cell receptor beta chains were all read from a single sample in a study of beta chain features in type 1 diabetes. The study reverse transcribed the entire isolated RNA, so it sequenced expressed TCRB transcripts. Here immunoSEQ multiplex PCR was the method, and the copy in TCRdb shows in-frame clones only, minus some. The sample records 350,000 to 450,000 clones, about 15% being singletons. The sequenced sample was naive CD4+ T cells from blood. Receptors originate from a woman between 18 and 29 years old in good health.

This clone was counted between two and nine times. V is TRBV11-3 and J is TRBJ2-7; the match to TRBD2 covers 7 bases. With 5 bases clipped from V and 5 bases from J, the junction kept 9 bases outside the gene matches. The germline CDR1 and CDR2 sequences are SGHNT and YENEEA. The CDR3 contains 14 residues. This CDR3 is CASSVGGSADEQYF. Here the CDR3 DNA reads TGTGCCAGCAGCGTCGGCGGGAGCGCAGACGAGCAGTACTTC.

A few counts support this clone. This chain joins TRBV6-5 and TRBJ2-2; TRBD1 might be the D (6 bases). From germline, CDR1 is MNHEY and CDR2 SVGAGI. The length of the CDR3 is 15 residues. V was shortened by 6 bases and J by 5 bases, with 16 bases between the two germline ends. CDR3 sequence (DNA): TGTGCCAGCAGCCAGTCGGGACACCTAACCGGGGAGCTGTTTTTT. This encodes CASSQSGHLTGELFF.

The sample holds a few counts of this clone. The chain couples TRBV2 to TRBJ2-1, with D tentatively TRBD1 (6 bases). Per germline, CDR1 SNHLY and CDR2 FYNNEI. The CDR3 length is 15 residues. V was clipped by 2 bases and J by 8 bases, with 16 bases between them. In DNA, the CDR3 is TGTGCCAGCAGTGAACAGGGGCTACATATCGATGAGCAGTTCTTC. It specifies CASSEQGLHIDEQFF.

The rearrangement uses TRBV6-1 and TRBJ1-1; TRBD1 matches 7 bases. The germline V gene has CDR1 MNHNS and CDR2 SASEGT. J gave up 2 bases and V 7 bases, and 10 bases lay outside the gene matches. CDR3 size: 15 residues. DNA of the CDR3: TGTGCCAGCAATATCCAGACAGGGATCAACACTGAAGCTTTCTTT. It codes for CASNIQTGINTEAFF.

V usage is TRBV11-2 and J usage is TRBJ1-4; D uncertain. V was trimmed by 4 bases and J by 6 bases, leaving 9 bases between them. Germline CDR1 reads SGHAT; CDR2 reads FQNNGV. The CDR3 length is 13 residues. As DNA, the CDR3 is TGTGCCAGCAGCTACGCTACGTATGAAAAACTGTTTTTT. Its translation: CASSYATYEKLFF.

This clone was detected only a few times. DNA of the CDR3: TGTGCCATCAGTGATTCAGGGGTCCCTAACGAGCAGTACTTC. This codes for CAISDSGVPNEQYF. This chain links TRBV10-3 with TRBJ2-7; possibly TRBD1 for D (6 bases). The CDR3 is 14 amino acids. From germline, CDR1 is ENHRY and CDR2 SYGVKD. The ends were cut back, 3 bases at V and 5 bases at J, with 14 bases in the middle.

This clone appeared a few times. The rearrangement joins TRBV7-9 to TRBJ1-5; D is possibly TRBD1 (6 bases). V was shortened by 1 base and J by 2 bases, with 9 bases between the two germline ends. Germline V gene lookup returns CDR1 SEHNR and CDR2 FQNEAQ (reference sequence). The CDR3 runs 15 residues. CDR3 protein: CASSLEAGGNQPQHF. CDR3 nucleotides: TGTGCCAGCAGCTTAGAGGCAGGGGGCAATCAGCCCCAGCATTTT.

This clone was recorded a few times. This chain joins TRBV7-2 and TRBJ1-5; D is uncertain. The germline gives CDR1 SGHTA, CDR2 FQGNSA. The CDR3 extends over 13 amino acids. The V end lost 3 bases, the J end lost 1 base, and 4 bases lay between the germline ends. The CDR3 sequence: CASSLRSNQPQHF. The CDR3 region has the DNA TGTGCCAGCAGCTTGAGGAGCAATCAGCCCCAGCATTTT.

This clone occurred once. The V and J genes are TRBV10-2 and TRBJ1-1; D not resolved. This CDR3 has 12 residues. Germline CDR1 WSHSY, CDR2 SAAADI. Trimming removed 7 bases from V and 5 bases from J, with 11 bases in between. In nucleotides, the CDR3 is TGCGCCAGCACGGAGGGATGGACTGAAGCTTTCTTT. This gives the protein CASTEGWTEAFF.

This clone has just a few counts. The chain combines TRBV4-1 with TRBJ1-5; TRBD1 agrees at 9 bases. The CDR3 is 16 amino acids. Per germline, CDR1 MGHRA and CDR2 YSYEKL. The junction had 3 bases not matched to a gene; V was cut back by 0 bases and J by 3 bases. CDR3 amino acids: CASSQEDRGDNQPQHF. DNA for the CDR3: TGCGCCAGCAGCCAAGAGGACAGGGGAGACAATCAGCCCCAGCATTTT.

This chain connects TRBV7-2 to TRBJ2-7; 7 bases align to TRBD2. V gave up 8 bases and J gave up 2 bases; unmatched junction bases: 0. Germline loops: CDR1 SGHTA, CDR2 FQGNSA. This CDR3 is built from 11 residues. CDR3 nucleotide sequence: TGTGCCAGCGGGAGGGCCTACGAGCAGTACTTC. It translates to CASGRAYEQYF. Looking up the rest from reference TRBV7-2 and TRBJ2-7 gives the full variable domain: GAGVSQSPSNKVTEKGKDVELRCDPISGHTALYWYRQSLGQGLEFLIYFQGNSAPDKSGLPSDRFSAERTGGSVSTLTIQRTQQEDSAVYLCASGRAYEQYFGPGTRLTVT.

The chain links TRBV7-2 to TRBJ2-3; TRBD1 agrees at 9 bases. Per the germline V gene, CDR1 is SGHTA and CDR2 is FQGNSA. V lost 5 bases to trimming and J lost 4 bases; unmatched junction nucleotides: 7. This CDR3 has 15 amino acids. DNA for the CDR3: TGTGCCAGCAGCATACAGGGGGCATTGTCAGATACGCAGTATTTT. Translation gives CASSIQGALSDTQYF.

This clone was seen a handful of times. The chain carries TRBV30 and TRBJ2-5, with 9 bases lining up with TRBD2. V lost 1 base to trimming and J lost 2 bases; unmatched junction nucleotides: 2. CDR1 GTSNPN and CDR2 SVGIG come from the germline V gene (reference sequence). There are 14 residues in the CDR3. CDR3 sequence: CAWSGLAEQETQYF. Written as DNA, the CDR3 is TGTGCCTGGAGTGGACTAGCGGAGCAAGAGACCCAGTACTTC.

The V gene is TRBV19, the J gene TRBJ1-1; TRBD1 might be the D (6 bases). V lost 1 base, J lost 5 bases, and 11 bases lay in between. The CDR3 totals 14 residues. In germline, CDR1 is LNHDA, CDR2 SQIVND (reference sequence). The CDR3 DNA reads TGTGCCAGTAGTATAGCAGGGGCAAGGACTGAAGCTTTCTTT. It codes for CASSIAGARTEAFF.

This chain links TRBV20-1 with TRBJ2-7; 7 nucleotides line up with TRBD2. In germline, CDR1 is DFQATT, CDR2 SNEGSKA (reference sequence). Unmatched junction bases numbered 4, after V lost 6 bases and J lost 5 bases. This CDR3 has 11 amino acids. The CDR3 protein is CSAQAGDEQYF. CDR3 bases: TGCAGTGCCCAGGCGGGGGACGAGCAGTACTTC.

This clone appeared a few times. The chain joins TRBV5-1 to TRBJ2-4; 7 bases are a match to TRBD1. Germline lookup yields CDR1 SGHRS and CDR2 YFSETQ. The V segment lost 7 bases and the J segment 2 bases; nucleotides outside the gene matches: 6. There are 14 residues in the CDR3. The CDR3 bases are TGCGCCAGCTGGGACAGTGATACCAAAAACATTCAGTACTTC. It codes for CASWDSDTKNIQYF.

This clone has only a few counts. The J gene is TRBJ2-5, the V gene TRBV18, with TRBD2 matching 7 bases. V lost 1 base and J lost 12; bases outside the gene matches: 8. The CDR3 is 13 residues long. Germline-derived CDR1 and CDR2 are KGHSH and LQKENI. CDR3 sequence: CASSPQERDREYF. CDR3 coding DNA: TGTGCCAGCTCACCACAGGAGCGGGATAGGGAGTACTTC.

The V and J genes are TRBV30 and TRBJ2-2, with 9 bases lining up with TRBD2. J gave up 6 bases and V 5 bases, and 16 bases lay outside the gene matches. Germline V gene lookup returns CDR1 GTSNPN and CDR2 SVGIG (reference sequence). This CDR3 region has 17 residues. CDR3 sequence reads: CAWRVPGLAAKAGELFF. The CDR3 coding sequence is TGTGCCTGGCGCGTTCCGGGACTAGCAGCGAAAGCCGGGGAGCTGTTTTTT. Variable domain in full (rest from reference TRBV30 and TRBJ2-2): SQTIHQWPATLVQPVGSPLSLECTVEGTSNPNLYWYRQAAGRGLQLLFYSVGIGQISSEVPQNLSASRPQDRQFILSSKKLLLSDSGFYLCAWRVPGLAAKAGELFFGEGSRLTVL.

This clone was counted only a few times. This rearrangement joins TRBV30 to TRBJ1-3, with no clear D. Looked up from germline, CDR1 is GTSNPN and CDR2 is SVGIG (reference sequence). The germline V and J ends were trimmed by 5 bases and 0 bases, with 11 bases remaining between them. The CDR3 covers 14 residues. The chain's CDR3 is CAWGRTFSGNTIYF. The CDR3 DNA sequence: TGTGCCTGGGGCCGTACGTTCTCTGGAAACACCATATATTTT. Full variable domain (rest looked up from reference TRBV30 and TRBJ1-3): SQTIHQWPATLVQPVGSPLSLECTVEGTSNPNLYWYRQAAGRGLQLLFYSVGIGQISSEVPQNLSASRPQDRQFILSSKKLLLSDSGFYLCAWGRTFSGNTIYFGEGSWLTVV.

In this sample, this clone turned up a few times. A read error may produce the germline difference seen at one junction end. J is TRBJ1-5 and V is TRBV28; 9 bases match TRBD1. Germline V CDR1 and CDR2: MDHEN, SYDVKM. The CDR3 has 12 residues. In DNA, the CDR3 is TGTGCCAGCAGTTCGGGAGGGACAGGGTTATATTTT. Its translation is CASSSGGTGLYF.